This T cell receptor beta chain was sequenced during a study of blood T cell repertoires in COVID-19. About the study: COVID-19 samples collected from the United States, Italy and Spain covered acute and convalescent phases.

Germline lookup yields CDR1 SGHTA and CDR2 FQGTGA. The CDR3 is made up of 15 amino acids. V lost 5 bases and J lost 0; bases outside the gene matches: 7. Original analysis: Amplification of reference gene primers provided the estimated nucleated cell counts. Generated by immunoSEQ multiplex PCR, the TCRdb table keeps only in-frame clones and is missing some. The V and J calls and clone size come from that table; D and trimming were worked out from the DNA. The data contain almost 400,000 clones, approximately 87% of them singletons. It was during active infection that Seattle patients were enrolled and then longitudinally followed.

Material for sequencing was peripheral blood. This chain uses TRBV7-3 with TRBJ2-7, with 7 nucleotides matching TRBD2. The TCR was taken from a woman between 55 and 75 years old with COVID-19, enrolled during active disease. The CDR3 sequence is CASSPSGAPSYEQYF. The CDR3 DNA reads as TGTGCCAGCAGCCCAAGCGGGGCCCCCTCCTACGAGCAGTACTTC.